This T cell receptor beta chain was obtained from a study of T cell responses to AZD1222 COVID-19 vaccine. Broader study findings: When two AZD1222 doses had been given, Spike-specific TCR breadth and depth rose. Donors, mostly white British, included more females; clonal diversity was possibly underestimated.

With 2 bases removed from V and 2 bases from J, the gap between germline ends came to 9 bases. There are 15 residues in the CDR3. Looked up from germline, CDR1 is MDHEN and CDR2 is SYDVKM. As to this clone: Its antigen is unknown.

Data came from immunoSEQ multiplex PCR; TCRdb stores just in-frame clones and leaves some out. The sample carries 100,000 to 150,000 clones, about nine tenths recorded once. The specimen comprised peripheral blood, sampled on day 0 of AZD1222 vaccination. The chain employs TRBV28 and TRBJ2-2; D gene unclear. The TCR sequence derives from an adult in good health. The CDR3 here is CASSLTPGNTGELFF. The CDR3 coding sequence is TGTGCCAGCAGTTTAACCCCTGGCAACACCGGGGAGCTGTTTTTT.